This TCR beta chain stems from a study of blood T cells in healthy people across ages. Study-level points and caveats: Both higher diversity and more naive CD4+ cells marked long-lived donors when set against aged donors.

A few counts support this clonotype. Its antigen remains unidentified. This CDR3 has 15 residues. Trimming left V 0 bases short and J 0 bases short, with 7 bases between. Germline V gene data show CDR1 as LGHNA and CDR2 as YSLEER. For the second PCR, which ran for about 6 to 12 cycles, a sample-barcoded 5' primer and a J-beta primer mix were used. TCRdb recomputed calls from the 5' RACE reads with MiXCR, one row per CDR3 protein. The sample lists about 1.1 million distinct CDR3 sequences, around two fifths occurring once. Each donor gave around 9.3 milliliters of peripheral blood. Sequencing was carried out using blood. The sequence was collected from a man between 18 and 35 years old in good health. The chain employs TRBV4-3 and TRBJ2-3; D possibly matches TRBD1 or TRBD2 (5 bases each). The CDR3 nucleotides read TGCGCCAGCAGCCAAGATGGGGACAGCACAGATACGCAGTATTTT. Protein: CASSQDGDSTDTQYF.